The 32 T cell receptor beta chains below all came from one sample that was sequenced in a study of identical twins. TCRdb redid the calling of the 5' RACE reads with MiXCR, one entry per CDR3 protein. The table has a few hundred thousand distinct CDR3 sequences, 8.5% to 10% seen once; the top ten hold 8% to 10%. The specimen sequenced was naive T cells sorted from blood. The receptors stem from a woman in her forties or fifties in good health.

This clonotype was seen more than once but under ten times. The chain recombines TRBV27 with TRBJ2-7; 8 nucleotides align to TRBD1. CDR1 MNHEY and CDR2 SMNVEV come from the germline V gene (reference sequence). J was trimmed by 2 bases and V by 7 bases; bases with no gene match: 10. CDR3 length: 15 residues. The CDR3 reads CASTTRGDRTYEQYV. CDR3 DNA sequence: TGTGCCAGCACGACCCGAGGGGACAGGACCTACGAGCAGTACGTC.

CDR3 nucleotides: TGCAGTGCTAGACCGGGACAGGCCTACAATGAGCAGTTCTTC. Translating gives CSARPGQAYNEQFF. The V call is TRBV20-1, the J call TRBJ2-1; 8 nucleotides line up with TRBD1. The CDR3 has 14 amino acids. V lost 2 bases to trimming and J lost 2 bases; unmatched junction nucleotides: 2. The germline gives CDR1 DFQATT, CDR2 SNEGSKA (reference sequence).

Only a few counts were recorded for this clonotype. The CDR3 DNA sequence: TGTGCCAGCAGCTTGTTTGCGGGCGAGCAGTTCTTC. It is translated as CASSLFAGEQFF. The chain combines TRBV5-6 with TRBJ2-1, with a tentative D call TRBD2 (5 bases). Trimming removed 1 base at V and 10 bases at J, with 9 bases between. This CDR3 is 12 amino acids long. Per the germline V gene, CDR1 is SGHDT and CDR2 is YYEEEE.

V gene TRBV3-1 combines with J gene TRBJ2-7; 12 positions agree with TRBD2. In germline, CDR1 is LGHDT, CDR2 YNNKEL (reference sequence). The CDR3 spans 18 residues. The J segment lost 3 bases and the V segment lost 0 bases, leaving 9 bases of the junction unmatched. This CDR3 reads CASSQDFLAGGNFYEQYF. DNA of the CDR3: TGTGCCAGCAGCCAAGATTTCCTAGCGGGAGGGAATTTCTACGAGCAGTACTTC.

This clonotype showed up many times. The chain links TRBV5-1 to TRBJ1-1; D unclear. V gave up 5 bases and J gave up 8 bases, with 16 bases separating them. The CDR3 is 13 amino acids. Germline loops: CDR1 SGHRS, CDR2 YFSETQ. The CDR3 coding sequence is TGCGCCAGCAGGGCGGAACCTTCTACGGAAGCTTTCTTT. It specifies CASRAEPSTEAFF.

This sequence joins TRBV7-9 and TRBJ2-5, with D tentatively TRBD1 (6 bases). CDR1 is SEHNR and CDR2 is FQNEAQ in the germline V gene (reference sequence). The CDR3 totals 15 residues. V was pared by 5 bases and J by 1 base, with 14 bases between. CDR3 sequence (DNA): TGTGCCAGCAGCCGACCCGGACAGCCCCAAGAGACCCAGTACTTC. Residues: CASSRPGQPQETQYF. Complete variable domain (other parts from reference TRBV7-9 and TRBJ2-5): DTGVSQNPRHKITKRGQNVTFRCDPISEHNRLYWYRQTLGQGPEFLTYFQNEAQLEKSRLLSDRFSAERPKGSFSTLEIQRTEQGDSAMYLCASSRPGQPQETQYFGPGTRLLVL.

The rearrangement joins TRBV20-1 to TRBJ2-5, with 9 bases aligning to TRBD2. Unmatched junction bases numbered 9, after V lost 1 base and J lost 6 bases. The CDR3 is 15 amino acids. Germline V gene lookup returns CDR1 DFQATT and CDR2 SNEGSKA (reference sequence). Written as DNA, the CDR3 is TGCAGTGCTAGAGTTTGGCTAGCGGGGAAAAAGACCCAGTACTTC. It translates to CSARVWLAGKKTQYF.

Concerning this clonotype itself: The junction departs from the called germline gene at one end, perhaps through a read error. This chain uses TRBV6-2 or TRBV6-3 with TRBJ2-1; 7 bases map to TRBD1. The germline gives CDR1 MNHEY, CDR2 SVGEGT. The CDR3 is 13 residues long. CDR3 in DNA: TGTGCCAGCAGCCGGACAGGAGGTTCTGAGGAGTTCTTC. Residues: CASSRTGGSEEFF.

The sample holds a few counts of this clonotype. The genes are TRBV5-1 and TRBJ2-6; D is undetermined. Looked up from germline, CDR1 is SGHRS and CDR2 is YFSETQ. The CDR3 totals 17 residues. Trimming pared 0 bases from V and 0 bases from J, leaving 10 bases between. The CDR3 reads CASSLVRHNSGANVLTF. The CDR3 DNA sequence: TGCGCCAGCAGCTTGGTGAGACACAACTCTGGGGCCAACGTCCTGACTTTC.

This clonotype was picked up one time. The gene calls are TRBV14 and TRBJ2-1; 7 bases line up with TRBD2. Germline V gene lookup returns CDR1 SGHDN and CDR2 FVKESK. Trimming at V came to 4 bases and at J to 15 bases, leaving 12 bases not matched to a gene. The CDR3 covers 13 residues. The CDR3: CASSPPGGTRRFF. DNA of the CDR3: TGTGCCAGCAGCCCGCCCGGGGGGACTCGGCGGTTCTTC.

There are a few counts of this clonotype. This chain links TRBV19 with TRBJ2-1; D may match TRBD1 or TRBD2 (5 bases each). The length of the CDR3 is 17 residues. The germline CDR1 and CDR2 sequences are LNHDA and SQIVND (reference sequence). Trimming pared 4 bases from V and 3 bases from J, leaving 19 bases between. The CDR3 DNA reads TGTGCCAGTAGTACGGGGCCTCAGCGAGAATACTACAATGAGCAGTTCTTC. It translates to CASSTGPQREYYNEQFF.

The V and J genes are TRBV27 and TRBJ1-2; D is unresolved. There are 14 residues in the CDR3. Between the trimmed V and J ends, which lost 6 bases and 5 bases, there was a span of 16 bases. The V gene's germline CDR1 is MNHEY and CDR2 SMNVEV (reference sequence). CDR3 sequence reads: CASSILGHGYGYTF. The CDR3 DNA follows: TGTGCCAGCAGCATCCTGGGTCACGGGTATGGCTACACCTTC.

This clonotype turned up a few times. Its ends do not fully match the called genes, so a read error is possible. The chain has TRBV7-9 and TRBJ2-3, with unresolved D. Germline V gene sequence: CDR1 SEHNR, CDR2 FQNEAQ (reference sequence). This CDR3 region has 14 residues. Written as DNA, the CDR3 is TGTGCCAGCAGCCCCCGGATCCTCACAGACACGCAGTATTTT. It translates to CASSPRILTDTQYF.

The chain is built from TRBV5-1 and TRBJ2-2; the D is unclear. Germline values: CDR1 SGHRS, CDR2 YFSETQ. Trimming shortened V by 5 bases and J by 0 bases, and 5 bases separated the two germline ends. The CDR3 consists of 13 residues. The CDR3 DNA reads as TGCGCCAGCAGACGACCGAACACCGGGGAGCTGTTTTTT. Protein: CASRRPNTGELFF.

In this sample, this clonotype turned up a few times. The V and J genes are TRBV11-3 and TRBJ2-1; 12 nucleotides match TRBD2. V dropped 6 bases and J dropped 6; count of bases not matched to a gene: 9. The germline V gene encodes CDR1 SGHNT and CDR2 YENEEA. The CDR3 runs 16 residues. The CDR3 region has the DNA TGTGCCAGCAGACCACCCTGGACTAGCGGGGTCAATGAGCAGTTCTTC. Protein: CASRPPWTSGVNEQFF. Full variable domain (outside the CDR3, taken from reference TRBV11-3 and TRBJ2-1): EAGVVQSPRYKIIEKKQPVAFWCNPISGHNTLYWYLQNLGQGPELLIRYENEEAVDDSQLPKDRFSAERLKGVDSTLKIQPAELGDSAVYLCASRPPWTSGVNEQFFGPGTRLTVL.

This clonotype was counted a few times. The gene calls are TRBV6-5 and TRBJ2-1; D remains ambiguous. V gave up 4 bases and J gave up 4 bases, with 8 bases separating them. CDR1 and CDR2 (germline): MNHEY, SVGAGI. The CDR3 is made up of 13 amino acids. The CDR3 region has the DNA TGTGCCAGCAGTTTTAAACAATACAATGAGCAGTTCTTC. It is translated as CASSFKQYNEQFF.

The chain carries TRBV30 and TRBJ2-6, with a weak D call TRBD1 (6 bases). V lost 4 bases, J lost 0 bases, and 10 bases lay in between. Germline values: CDR1 GTSNPN, CDR2 SVGIG (reference sequence). CDR3 length: 15 amino acids. The CDR3 loop reads CAWKMGASGANVLTF. For the CDR3, the DNA is TGTGCCTGGAAGATGGGGGCCTCTGGGGCCAACGTCCTGACTTTC.

There are many counts of this clonotype. The V call is TRBV7-6, the J call TRBJ2-2, with a tentative D call TRBD1 (6 bases). The CDR3 has 14 amino acids. Trimming removed 5 bases from V and 6 bases from J, with 13 bases in between. Germline values: CDR1 SGHVS, CDR2 FNYEAQ. For the CDR3, the DNA is TGTGCCAGCAGCCAAGGACAGTTTTCCGGGGAGCTGTTTTTT. It specifies CASSQGQFSGELFF.

This clonotype has ten or more counts. The rearrangement uses TRBV6-5 and TRBJ2-2; 8 positions match TRBD2. CDR3 size: 14 residues. Germline V lookup: CDR1 MNHEY, CDR2 SVGAGI. V gave up 5 bases and J gave up 6 bases; unmatched junction bases: 5. CDR3 in DNA: TGTGCCAGCAGTGACCGAGCGGGAGCCGGGGAGCTGTTTTTT. This sequence encodes CASSDRAGAGELFF.

Only a few counts were recorded for this clonotype. This chain connects TRBV20-1 to TRBJ2-2; maybe TRBD1 (6 bases). The CDR3 sequence is 14 residues long. Germline V gene sequence: CDR1 DFQATT, CDR2 SNEGSKA (reference sequence). The germline V and J ends were trimmed by 6 bases and 1 base, with 12 bases remaining between them. CDR3 in amino acids: CSAVQGLNTGELFF. The CDR3 bases are TGCAGTGCCGTACAGGGATTGAACACCGGGGAGCTGTTTTTT.

The chain couples TRBV18 to TRBJ2-3, with 10 nucleotides matching TRBD2. The germline V gene has CDR1 KGHSH and CDR2 LQKENI. The CDR3 contains 17 residues. Germline trimming cut 1 base from V and 4 bases from J; bases unmatched to any gene: 8. The DNA of the CDR3 is TGTGCCAGCTCACCACTGCCTAGCGGGAGAATCCCAGATACGCAGTATTTT. Amino acid sequence: CASSPLPSGRIPDTQYF.

The chain has TRBV5-1 and TRBJ1-1, with D hard to call. The CDR3 extends over 14 amino acids. CDR1 is SGHRS and CDR2 is YFSETQ in the germline V gene. The ends were cut back, 1 base at V and 3 bases at J, with 10 bases in the middle. CDR3: CASSLSLGYTEAFF. The CDR3 DNA follows: TGCGCCAGCAGCTTGAGCCTGGGGTACACTGAAGCTTTCTTT.

The genes are TRBV6-5 and TRBJ2-2; D not resolved. Trimming took off 3 bases at V and 4 bases at J, with 6 bases between the two ends. The germline CDR1 and CDR2 sequences are MNHEY and SVGAGI. The CDR3 totals 13 residues. The CDR3 bases are TGTGCCAGCAGTTATACCCGCACCGGGGAGCTGTTTTTT. Translated: CASSYTRTGELFF.

In this sample, this clonotype turned up many times. The genes are TRBV4-2 and TRBJ2-5, with unresolved D. Germline V gives CDR1 LGHNA, CDR2 YNFKEQ. V was clipped by 0 bases and J by 5 bases, with 16 bases between them. The CDR3 spans 16 residues. The CDR3 DNA reads TGTGCCAGCAGCCAAGAAGGAGTCCCGCCGGAGGAGACCCAGTACTTC. Translation gives CASSQEGVPPEETQYF.

This clonotype has just a few counts. The gene calls are TRBV24-1 and TRBJ2-7; 8 bases line up with TRBD2. The CDR3 consists of 18 residues. The germline CDR1 and CDR2 sequences are KGHDR and SFDVKD. The trim removed 0 bases at V and 1 base at J, leaving 10 bases unmatched. CDR3 sequence: CATSDLQIGLAHSYEQYV. In DNA form, the CDR3 reads TGTGCCACCAGTGATTTGCAAATCGGACTAGCCCATTCCTACGAGCAGTACGTC.

This clonotype was counted between two and nine times. V usage is TRBV20-1 and J usage is TRBJ2-3; 8 bases are a match to TRBD2. V was clipped by 3 bases and J by 1 base; unmatched bases: 6. Germline V lookup: CDR1 DFQATT, CDR2 SNEGSKA (reference sequence). The CDR3 totals 15 residues. As DNA, the CDR3 is TGCAGTGCTAGTTCAGCGGGAGCTGGCACAGATACGCAGTATTTT. As protein: CSASSAGAGTDTQYF.

This clonotype was observed a few times. The chain uses TRBV20-1 and TRBJ1-1; D is uncertain. V lost 1 base and J lost 1, with 4 bases in between. CDR1 and CDR2 (germline): DFQATT, SNEGSKA (reference sequence). The CDR3 covers 12 residues. The CDR3 region is CSARGRNTEAFF. CDR3 DNA: TGCAGTGCTAGAGGCAGGAACACTGAAGCTTTCTTT.

The chain couples TRBV28 to TRBJ1-2; D is perhaps TRBD1 (5 bases). V gave up 7 bases and J gave up 3 bases, with 12 bases separating them. CDR1 and CDR2 (germline): MDHEN, SYDVKM. The CDR3 runs 13 residues. The CDR3 reads CASTPGRDYGYTF. The CDR3 bases are TGTGCCAGCACCCCGGGACGGGACTATGGCTACACCTTC.

This clonotype was counted between two and nine times. The chain couples TRBV6-5 to TRBJ1-5; 7 nucleotides line up with TRBD1. Germline assignment: CDR1 MNHEY and CDR2 SVGAGI. The CDR3 contains 14 residues. J was trimmed by 9 bases and V by 7 bases; bases with no gene match: 12. CDR3 in amino acids: CASTFQRGRGPQHF. CDR3 DNA sequence: TGTGCCAGCACTTTCCAGAGGGGGCGAGGGCCCCAGCATTTT.

This clonotype was observed a handful of times. This chain joins TRBV13 and TRBJ1-1; TRBD1 might be the D (6 bases). The V and J ends lost 3 bases and 3 bases respectively, with 17 bases between them. Germline V gene lookup returns CDR1 PRHDT and CDR2 FYEKMQ (reference sequence). The CDR3 contains 16 residues. This chain's CDR3 is CASSFGGPEKDTEAFF. For the CDR3, the DNA is TGTGCCAGCAGCTTTGGGGGGCCGGAAAAAGACACTGAAGCTTTCTTT.

This clonotype was seen more than once but under ten times. The chain is built from TRBV11-2 and TRBJ2-2; 7 nucleotides agree with TRBD1. V lost 5 bases to trimming and J lost 6 bases; unmatched junction nucleotides: 9. The CDR3 has 15 residues. Germline-derived CDR1 and CDR2 are SGHAT and FQNNGV. CDR3 bases: TGTGCCAGCAGCCATTACAGGGGTCGGCCCGGGGAGCTGTTTTTT. Residues: CASSHYRGRPGELFF.

This clonotype was seen many times. The chain joins TRBV5-1 to TRBJ2-1; 9 nucleotides align to TRBD2. Germline CDR1 reads SGHRS; CDR2 reads YFSETQ. Trimming at V came to 6 bases and at J to 4 bases, leaving 5 bases not matched to a gene. CDR3 length: 14 amino acids. CDR3 region: CASNTAGGYNEQFF. CDR3 coding DNA: TGCGCCAGCAATACAGCGGGAGGATACAATGAGCAGTTCTTC.